One T cell receptor beta chain is described in this entry. Treatment in this sample: oral pan-JAK inhibitor, 5-10 mg twice daily. Lesional scalp punch biopsies and peripheral blood were collected from alopecia areata patients. PBMCs yielded sorted CD4+ and CD8+ T cells. In each case, RNA was isolated and then reverse transcribed into cDNA as the sequencing template. TCRdb's table, derived via immunoSEQ multiplex PCR, lists solely in-frame clones and lacks some. This sample has some 220,000 clones, with more than 45% found just once. Germline V gives CDR1 MGHDK, CDR2 SYGVNS. CDR3 length: 12 amino acids. Between the trimmed V and J ends, which lost 6 bases and 4 bases, there was a span of 6 bases. This specimen belongs to a study of CD8+ T cells in alopecia areata.

The clonotype comes from a human donor with alopecia areata. The chain carries TRBV25-1 and TRBJ2-2; D call uncertain. The source was CD4+ T cells sorted from blood, collected at week 4, from a patient treated with tofacitinib. DNA of the CDR3: TGTGCCAGCAGAAAAACCACCGGGGAGCTGTTTTTT. Its protein product is CASRKTTGELFF.